Shown below are 20 T cell receptor beta chains from a single sample sequenced in a study of blood T cell repertoires in COVID-19. Measured with immunoSEQ multiplex PCR; TCRdb has only the in-frame clones, and not every one. The sample carries about 300,000 clones, just over 85% recorded once. Source material: PBMCs or T cells enriched from blood (not recorded which). The receptors here all came from a woman under 30 who had recovered from COVID-19.

The chain combines TRBV5-5 with TRBJ2-5, with TRBD2 matching over 11 bases. CDR3 length: 15 amino acids. CDR1 and CDR2 from the germline V gene are SGHKS and YYEKEE (reference sequence). After removal of 3 bases from V and 2 bases from J, the junction contained 3 bases not matched to a gene. The CDR3 nucleotides are TGTGCCAGCAGCTCCGTAGCGGGAGGGCAAGAGACCCAGTACTTC. Its protein product is CASSSVAGGQETQYF.

The CDR3 bases are TGTGCCACCAGCAGGGACAGGGGGCATCAAGAGACCCAGTACTTC. Translating gives CATSRDRGHQETQYF. The chain carries TRBV15 and TRBJ2-5, with 11 bases matching TRBD1. V was pared by 3 bases and J by 2 bases, with 2 bases of the junction left unmatched. The CDR3 is 15 residues long. Per germline, CDR1 LNHNV and CDR2 YYDKDF (reference sequence). The entire variable domain, with the rest obtained from reference TRBV15 and TRBJ2-5, is as follows: DAMVIQNPRYQVTQFGKPVTLSCSQTLNHNVMYWYQQKSSQAPKLLFHYYDKDFNNEADTPDNFQSRRPNTSFCFLDIRSPGLGDTAMYLCATSRDRGHQETQYFGPGTRLLVL.

CDR3 nucleotide sequence: TGTGCCAGCAGTCCGACGGCTAGCGGGGGAGATGGCATTCAGTACTTC. Its translation: CASSPTASGGDGIQYF. This sequence joins TRBV6-4 and TRBJ2-4; TRBD2 matches 10 bases. The V segment lost 5 bases and the J segment 9 bases; nucleotides outside the gene matches: 13. CDR3 length: 16 residues. Germline CDR1 and CDR2: MRHNA and SNTAGT.

The chain joins TRBV19 to TRBJ2-7, with D perhaps TRBD1 (7 bases). The length of the CDR3 is 15 residues. CDR1 and CDR2 from the germline V gene are LNHDA and SQIVND (reference sequence). Between the trimmed V and J ends, which lost 5 bases and 3 bases, there was a span of 17 bases. The DNA for the CDR3 is TGTGCCAGTAGTCGAACGGGAGACAGGGTCTACGAGCAGTACTTC. Protein: CASSRTGDRVYEQYF.

The V and J genes are TRBV6-5 and TRBJ1-5; TRBD1 aligns across 9 bases. The trim removed 8 bases at V and 3 bases at J, leaving 5 bases unmatched. The CDR3 is made up of 14 amino acids. Germline CDR1 is MNHEY and CDR2 is SVGAGI. The CDR3 reads CASLRDRDNQPQHF. The CDR3 DNA reads TGTGCCAGCCTCCGGGACAGGGACAATCAGCCCCAGCATTTT.

V and J are TRBV2 and TRBJ1-2; 9 bases fit TRBD1. The CDR3 loop spans 13 amino acids. The germline V gene encodes CDR1 SNHLY and CDR2 FYNNEI. J was trimmed by 9 bases and V by 4 bases; bases with no gene match: 6. The CDR3 reads CASSGGDRARYTF. CDR3 bases: TGTGCCAGCAGTGGGGGGGACAGGGCTCGCTACACCTTC. Using reference TRBV2 and TRBJ1-2 for the parts outside the CDR3, the full variable domain is EPEVTQTPSHQVTQMGQEVILRCVPISNHLYFYWYRQILGQKVEFLVSFYNNEISEKSEIFDDQFSVERPDGSNFTLKIRSTKLEDSAMYFCASSGGDRARYTFGSGTRLTVV.

J is TRBJ2-3 and V is TRBV18; the D gene is possibly TRBD2 (6 bases). Germline V gives CDR1 KGHSH, CDR2 LQKENI. V gave up 0 bases and J gave up 2 bases, with 9 bases separating them. The CDR3 covers 15 residues. This CDR3 is CASSPPGGVTDTQYF. Written as DNA, the CDR3 is TGTGCCAGCTCACCACCGGGCGGGGTCACAGATACGCAGTATTTT. Looking up the rest from reference TRBV18 and TRBJ2-3 gives the full variable domain: NAGVMQNPRHLVRRRGQEARLRCSPMKGHSHVYWYRQLPEEGLKFMVYLQKENIIDESGMPKERFSAEFPKEGPSILRIQQVVRGDSAAYFCASSPPGGVTDTQYFGPGTRLTVL.

The gene calls are TRBV27 and TRBJ1-2; D is possibly TRBD1 (5 bases). The CDR3 loop spans 15 amino acids. Germline V gives CDR1 MNHEY, CDR2 SMNVEV (reference sequence). V was cut by 2 bases and J by 2 bases, with 12 bases left in between. CDR3 loop: CASSLGPRGNYGYTF. The CDR3 nucleotides read TGTGCCAGCAGTTTAGGCCCTCGGGGGAACTATGGCTACACCTTC.

This chain links TRBV12-1 with TRBJ1-1; the DNA was not used to check the table's D call, TRBD1. TRBV12-1 counts as a pseudogene. The CDR3 extends over 13 amino acids. CDR3 loop: CASSSDRGTEAFF. Written as DNA, the CDR3 is TGTGCCAGCAGCTCGGACAGGGGCACTGAAGCTTTCTTT.

J is TRBJ2-5 and V is TRBV18; possible D gene TRBD2, 6 bases. The germline V and J ends were trimmed by 3 bases and 1 base, with 12 bases remaining between them. The length of the CDR3 is 15 residues. CDR1 is KGHSH and CDR2 is LQKENI in the germline V gene. CDR3 coding DNA: TGTGCCAGCTCACCGAATCTCGGGGGCCAAGAGACCCAGTACTTC. Translated: CASSPNLGGQETQYF.

The chain combines TRBV18 with TRBJ1-4, with 7 bases that match TRBD1. The CDR3 covers 15 residues. Germline V CDR1 and CDR2: KGHSH, LQKENI. With 8 bases clipped from V and 3 bases from J, the junction kept 9 bases outside the gene matches. The CDR3 bases are TGTGCCAGCCGATCACAGGGGTCGCCTAATGAAAAACTGTTTTTT. Translation gives CASRSQGSPNEKLFF. The full variable domain, with the rest looked up from reference TRBV18 and TRBJ1-4, is NAGVMQNPRHLVRRRGQEARLRCSPMKGHSHVYWYRQLPEEGLKFMVYLQKENIIDESGMPKERFSAEFPKEGPSILRIQQVVRGDSAAYFCASRSQGSPNEKLFFGSGTQLSVL.

This chain connects TRBV4-1 to TRBJ1-1, with D perhaps TRBD1 (5 bases). Germline CDR1 is MGHRA and CDR2 is YSYEKL. The CDR3 sequence is 18 residues long. V lost 0 bases and J 6 bases, leaving 23 bases between the germline ends. This CDR3 reads CASSQDRNLGGTGAEAFF. The DNA of the CDR3 is TGCGCCAGCAGCCAAGATCGCAATTTGGGGGGGACCGGGGCTGAAGCTTTCTTT.

This clone was detected once. The chain carries TRBV5-1 and TRBJ2-5, with 7 bases matching TRBD2. V was clipped by 0 bases and J by 0 bases; unmatched bases: 5. Germline V gene sequence: CDR1 SGHRS, CDR2 YFSETQ. CDR3 length: 16 residues. The CDR3 DNA reads as TGCGCCAGCAGCTTGGCCCCTCTAGCGGACCAAGAGACCCAGTACTTC. Its translation is CASSLAPLADQETQYF.

This chain uses TRBV25-1 with TRBJ1-4; TRBD1 agrees at 8 bases. There are 14 residues in the CDR3. Germline loops: CDR1 MGHDK, CDR2 SYGVNS. The V gene end was trimmed by 5 bases and the J gene end by 7 bases; junction bases not matched to a gene: 6. The CDR3 here is CASSMQGAAEKLFF. The CDR3 nucleotides are TGTGCCAGCAGTATGCAGGGGGCAGCTGAAAAACTGTTTTTT.

The chain is built from TRBV7-8 and TRBJ1-1, with 7 bases matching TRBD1. This CDR3 spans 19 amino acids. CDR1 SGHVS and CDR2 FQNEAQ come from the germline V gene. V was pared by 4 bases and J by 4 bases, with 21 bases of the junction left unmatched. For the CDR3, the DNA is TGTGCCAGCAGCTCCCCCCGGGACAGAAATCCAAATCCGGGCACTGAAGCTTTCTTT. Translating it yields CASSSPRDRNPNPGTEAFF. Combining the CDR3 with reference TRBV7-8 and TRBJ1-1 gives the whole variable domain GAGVSQSPRYKVAKRGQDVALRCDPISGHVSLFWYQQALGQGPEFLTYFQNEAQLDKSGLPSDRFFAERPEGSVSTLKIQRTQQEDSAVYLCASSSPRDRNPNPGTEAFFGQGTRLTVV.

Only one count was recorded for this clone. The gene calls are TRBV3-1 (or the pseudogene TRBV3-2) and TRBJ1-2, with D possibly TRBD1 on 6 matching bases. The CDR3 runs 13 residues. V lost 3 bases, J lost 6 bases, and 11 bases lay in between. CDR1 and CDR2 from the germline V gene are LGHDT and YNNKEL (reference sequence). CDR3 region: CASSHDRTNGYTF. For the CDR3, the DNA is TGTGCCAGCAGCCATGACAGGACAAATGGCTACACCTTC.

This chain links TRBV5-1 with TRBJ2-1; 10 bases align to TRBD2. The CDR3 covers 15 residues. V was clipped by 1 base and J by 6 bases; unmatched bases: 4. Germline values: CDR1 SGHRS, CDR2 YFSETQ. The CDR3 coding sequence is TGCGCCAGCAGCTTGATAGCGGGGGGACCCAATGAGCAGTTCTTC. Translation gives CASSLIAGGPNEQFF.

The chain couples TRBV7-3 to TRBJ1-1, with D hard to call. V gave up 2 bases and J gave up 4 bases, with 14 bases separating them. This CDR3 region has 15 residues. The germline gives CDR1 SGHTA, CDR2 FQGTGA. This CDR3 reads CASSLGYGEGTEAFF. CDR3 nucleotide sequence: TGTGCCAGCAGCTTAGGGTACGGGGAGGGCACTGAAGCTTTCTTT.

The rearrangement links TRBV30 to TRBJ1-1; D is unclear. Trimming left V 8 bases short and J 4 bases short, with 14 bases between. CDR1 and CDR2 (germline): GTSNPN, SVGIG (reference sequence). The CDR3 has 12 amino acids. The DNA of the CDR3 is TGTGCCCTGAGCGGGTTGCGCACTGAAGCTTTCTTT. This translates into CALSGLRTEAFF.

The chain has TRBV6-5 and TRBJ2-5; a weak D match, TRBD1 (5 bases). Germline lookup yields CDR1 MNHEY and CDR2 SVGAGI. The CDR3 runs 14 residues. V was cut by 6 bases and J by 5 bases, with 16 bases left in between. The CDR3 loop is CASRGLGAGETQYF. The CDR3 bases are TGTGCCAGCAGGGGGTTAGGGGCAGGGGAGACCCAGTACTTC.